This record concerns one TCR beta chain sequence. Its antigen is still unknown. Between the trimmed V and J ends, which lost 6 bases and 7 bases, there was a span of 10 bases. The CDR3 runs 13 residues. The V gene's germline CDR1 is MNHEY and CDR2 SMNVEV (reference sequence). The method was immunoSEQ multiplex PCR; TCRdb's version includes in-frame clones alone and lacks a portion of them. The table includes some 8,000 clones, over 95% detected once. This sample is part of a study of graft-versus-host responses after intestinal transplantation. On the study more broadly: Tacrolimus plus steroids were given to all recipients for 2 to 4 years, preceded by anti-thymocyte globulin induction. Study-wide results and caveats: In recipient marrow, GvH clones were found, and some appeared first in ileum or blood. Some patients had graft-donor T cell macrochimerism. In their allografts, the ratios of graft-versus-host to host-versus-graft T cell clones were high.

The chain is built from TRBV27 and TRBJ1-6; D perhaps matches TRBD1 (5 bases). The sequence came from a human patient who received an intestinal transplant, so some T cells may come from the graft donor. The specimen comprised PBMCs, sampled 23 days after intestinal transplant. The CDR3 DNA reads TGTGCCAGCAGCTGGGACGGAAATTCACCCCTCCACTTT. Its protein product is CASSWDGNSPLHF.